A selection of T cell receptor beta chains follows, all from one sample in a study of vaccination effects on CD4 cells after COVID-19. The repertoire was sequenced with immunoSEQ multiplex PCR; TCRdb's copy has only in-frame clones and lacks some. This sample has approximately 60,000 clones, with 70% to 85% found just once. What these receptors recognize is not known. Sequencing was performed on CD4+ T cells from PBMCs cultured without peptide, taken before COVID-19 vaccination. The receptors stem from a human donor who had a prior SARS-CoV-2 infection. CDR3s include the opening cysteine and the closing phenylalanine or tryptophan. The order of the fields is clone size, J gene, V gene, D gene, CDR3 length, CDR3 DNA, CDR3 protein. D genes are given only for firm matches. Size is omitted from some rows. Given values are once, few, many or a class for expanded clones.

abundance: -
j_gene: TRBJ2-7
v_gene: TRBV15
d_gene: -
len: 14
CDR3nt: TGTGCCACCAGCAGAGATCGGGATCTGGGGGAGCAGTACTTC
CDR3aa: CATSRDRDLGEQYF

abundance: -
j_gene: TRBJ2-1
v_gene: TRBV4-3
d_gene: TRBD2
len: 16
CDR3nt: TGCGCCAGCAGCCAAGACCTAGCGGAGCCCTACAATGAGCAGTTCTTC
CDR3aa: CASSQDLAEPYNEQFF

abundance: -
j_gene: TRBJ2-6
v_gene: TRBV30
d_gene: -
len: 14
CDR3nt: TGTGCCTGGAGTATGGACTCTGGGGCCAACGTCCTGACTTTC
CDR3aa: CAWSMDSGANVLTF

abundance: -
j_gene: TRBJ2-5
v_gene: TRBV7-2
d_gene: TRBD2
len: 15
CDR3nt: TGTGCCAGCAGCTTAGAGCGGGGGGGCCCCGAGACCCAGTACTTC
CDR3aa: CASSLERGGPETQYF

abundance: -
j_gene: TRBJ2-7
v_gene: TRBV2
d_gene: -
len: 13
CDR3nt: TGTGCCAGCAATGGGGTCCCCGCGGGAGAGCAGTACTTC
CDR3aa: CASNGVPAGEQYF

abundance: -
j_gene: TRBJ2-3
v_gene: TRBV10-3
d_gene: -
len: 12
CDR3nt: TGTGCCATCAGTGAGTCGGCCTCGTGGCAGTATTTT
CDR3aa: CAISESASWQYF

abundance: -
j_gene: TRBJ1-2
v_gene: TRBV6-6
d_gene: -
len: 15
CDR3nt: TGTGCCAGCGTACCTATATCGGGGGATAACTATGGCTACACCTTC
CDR3aa: CASVPISGDNYGYTF

abundance: few
j_gene: TRBJ1-2
v_gene: TRBV27
d_gene: -
len: 14
CDR3nt: TGTGCCAGCAGTTTATCGACAGGTTATGGAGGCTACACCTTC
CDR3aa: CASSLSTGYGGYTF

abundance: -
j_gene: TRBJ1-2
v_gene: TRBV4-1
d_gene: -
len: 17
CDR3nt: TGCGCCAGCAGCCAAGATGCTAGGGGGGCCAGTTCGTATGGCTACACCTTC
CDR3aa: CASSQDARGASSYGYTF

abundance: -
j_gene: TRBJ2-5
v_gene: TRBV30
d_gene: -
len: 11
CDR3nt: TGTGCCTGGAGTTCCGAGGTGGGCCAGTACTTC
CDR3aa: CAWSSEVGQYF

abundance: -
j_gene: TRBJ2-7
v_gene: TRBV20-1
d_gene: TRBD2
len: 14
CDR3nt: TGCAGTGCTAGTCGACTAGCGGGAATCTACGAGCAGTACTTC
CDR3aa: CSASRLAGIYEQYF

abundance: -
j_gene: TRBJ2-4
v_gene: TRBV3-1/TRBV3-2
d_gene: TRBD1
len: 14
CDR3nt: TGTGCCAGCAGCCCTCAGACAGGGGAAAACATTCAGTACTTC
CDR3aa: CASSPQTGENIQYF

abundance: -
j_gene: TRBJ2-3
v_gene: TRBV10-3
d_gene: -
len: 11
CDR3nt: TGTGCCATCAGTGACAGAGATACGCAGTATTTT
CDR3aa: CAISDRDTQYF

abundance: few
j_gene: TRBJ1-2
v_gene: TRBV7-8
d_gene: -
len: 13
CDR3nt: TGTGCCAGCAGCTCTACAGGGACGGGAGGCTACACCTTC
CDR3aa: CASSSTGTGGYTF

abundance: -
j_gene: TRBJ1-6
v_gene: TRBV6-5
d_gene: -
len: 14
CDR3nt: TGTGCCACGGGGCGGGGCTCCCTTAATTCACCCCTCCACTTT
CDR3aa: CATGRGSLNSPLHF

abundance: -
j_gene: TRBJ2-7
v_gene: TRBV18
d_gene: -
len: 16
CDR3nt: TGTGCCAGCTCACCCCCGGGACGGCGCTCACCCTACGAGCAGTACTTC
CDR3aa: CASSPPGRRSPYEQYF

abundance: -
j_gene: TRBJ2-3
v_gene: TRBV14
d_gene: TRBD1
len: 17
CDR3nt: TGTGCCAGCAGCCAAGACATTGGCAGGACAGGGACAGATACGCAGTATTTT
CDR3aa: CASSQDIGRTGTDTQYF

abundance: -
j_gene: TRBJ2-5
v_gene: TRBV19
d_gene: TRBD1
len: 16
CDR3nt: TGTGCCAGTAGTGATCGACAGGGGGCTGAACAAGAGACCCAGTACTTC
CDR3aa: CASSDRQGAEQETQYF

abundance: -
j_gene: TRBJ2-7
v_gene: TRBV11-3
d_gene: TRBD1
len: 14
CDR3nt: TGTGCCAGCAGCTCCCGGGACAGGGGCTACGAGCAGTACTTC
CDR3aa: CASSSRDRGYEQYF

abundance: few
j_gene: TRBJ2-2
v_gene: TRBV5-1
d_gene: TRBD1
len: 15
CDR3nt: TGCGCCAGCAGGGGACAGGGGGCGAGCACCGGGGAGCTGTTTTTT
CDR3aa: CASRGQGASTGELFF

abundance: -
j_gene: TRBJ2-1
v_gene: TRBV4-1
d_gene: TRBD2
len: 18
CDR3nt: TGCGCCAGCAGCCAAGATCCGGCTAGCGGGAGGCCATACAATGAGCAGTTCTTC
CDR3aa: CASSQDPASGRPYNEQFF

abundance: -
j_gene: TRBJ2-3
v_gene: TRBV4-1
d_gene: -
len: 13
CDR3nt: TGCGCCACCCAGTCGGGGCAGGCAGATACGCAGTATTTT
CDR3aa: CATQSGQADTQYF

abundance: -
j_gene: TRBJ1-5
v_gene: TRBV19
d_gene: -
len: 14
CDR3nt: TGTGCCAGTAGTAAGGGGAATTACAATCAGCCCCAGCATTTT
CDR3aa: CASSKGNYNQPQHF

abundance: -
j_gene: TRBJ1-2
v_gene: TRBV7-2
d_gene: -
len: 14
CDR3nt: TGTGCCAGCAGCTTAGCGACAATCCCCTATGGCTACACCTTC
CDR3aa: CASSLATIPYGYTF

abundance: -
j_gene: TRBJ2-5
v_gene: TRBV19
d_gene: TRBD2
len: 14
CDR3nt: TGTGCCAGTAGGTCCGGGACTAGCCTAGAGACCCAGTACTTC
CDR3aa: CASRSGTSLETQYF

abundance: few
j_gene: TRBJ2-1
v_gene: TRBV27
d_gene: TRBD2
len: 17
CDR3nt: TGTGCCAGCAGTTTATTTTCCCTAGCGGGGTCCTACAATGAGCAGTTCTTC
CDR3aa: CASSLFSLAGSYNEQFF

abundance: -
j_gene: TRBJ2-7
v_gene: TRBV29-1
d_gene: -
len: 16
CDR3nt: TGCAGCGTTGAAGTAATGGCAGGACCGTTTGTCTACGAGCAGTACTTC
CDR3aa: CSVEVMAGPFVYEQYF

abundance: -
j_gene: TRBJ2-3
v_gene: TRBV2
d_gene: -
len: 12
CDR3nt: TGTGCCAGCAGTCTAGCAAGGGGGACGCAGTATTTT
CDR3aa: CASSLARGTQYF

abundance: once
j_gene: TRBJ2-2
v_gene: TRBV2
d_gene: -
len: 15
CDR3nt: TGTGCCAGCAGGTACTTCTCGGGCAACACCGGGGAGCTGTTTTTT
CDR3aa: CASRYFSGNTGELFF

abundance: few
j_gene: TRBJ1-2
v_gene: TRBV28
d_gene: TRBD1
len: 16
CDR3nt: TGTGCCAGCAGTTTATCCTCCTTGACAGGGTTTGGTGGCTACACCTTC
CDR3aa: CASSLSSLTGFGGYTF

abundance: -
j_gene: TRBJ2-1
v_gene: TRBV2
d_gene: -
len: 14
CDR3nt: TGTGCCAGCAGTGAACAGGGGAGAGGCAATGAGCAGTTCTTC
CDR3aa: CASSEQGRGNEQFF